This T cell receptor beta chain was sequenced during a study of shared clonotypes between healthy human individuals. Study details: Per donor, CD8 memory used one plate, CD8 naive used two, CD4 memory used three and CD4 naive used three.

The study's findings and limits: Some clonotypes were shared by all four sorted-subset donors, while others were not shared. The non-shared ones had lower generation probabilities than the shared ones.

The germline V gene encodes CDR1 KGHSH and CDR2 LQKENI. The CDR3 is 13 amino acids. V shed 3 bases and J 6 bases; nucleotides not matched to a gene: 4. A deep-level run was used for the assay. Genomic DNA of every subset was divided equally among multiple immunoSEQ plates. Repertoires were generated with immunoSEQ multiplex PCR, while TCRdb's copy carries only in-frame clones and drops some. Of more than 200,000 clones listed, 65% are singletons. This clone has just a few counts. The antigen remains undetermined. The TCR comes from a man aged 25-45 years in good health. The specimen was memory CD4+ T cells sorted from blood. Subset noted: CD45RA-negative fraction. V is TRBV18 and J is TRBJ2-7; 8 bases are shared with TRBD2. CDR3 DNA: TGTGCCAGCTCACCGAGCGGGAGTGGCGAGCAGTACTTC. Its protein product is CASSPSGSGEQYF.